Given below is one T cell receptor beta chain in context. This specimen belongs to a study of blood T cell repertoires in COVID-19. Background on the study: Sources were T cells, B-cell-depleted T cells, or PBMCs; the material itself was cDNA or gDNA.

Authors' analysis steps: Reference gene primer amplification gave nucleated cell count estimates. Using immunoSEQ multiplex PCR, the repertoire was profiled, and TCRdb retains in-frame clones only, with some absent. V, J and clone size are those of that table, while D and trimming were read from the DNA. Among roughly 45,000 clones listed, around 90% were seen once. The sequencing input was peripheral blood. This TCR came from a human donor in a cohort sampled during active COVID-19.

For the CDR3, the DNA is TGTGCCACCAGTGAGGGAGGGAGTGAGGGACGAGCTTTCTTT. Amino acids: CATSEGGSEGRAFF. This chain uses TRBV24-1 with TRBJ1-1; tentative D call: TRBD1 (5 bases). The V gene's germline CDR1 is KGHDR and CDR2 SFDVKD. The CDR3 loop spans 14 amino acids. V lost 4 bases, J lost 10 bases, and 18 bases lay in between.